These 29 T cell receptor beta chains were sequenced from one sample in a study of blood T cell repertoires in COVID-19. Data came from immunoSEQ multiplex PCR; TCRdb stores just in-frame clones and leaves some out. The table has some 240,000 clones, more than 80% seen once. Sequenced: peripheral blood. The receptors here all came from a woman aged 80 or older with COVID-19, enrolled during active disease.

This chain joins TRBV7-8 and TRBJ2-3; 7 nucleotides align to TRBD2. This CDR3 is 18 amino acids long. From germline, CDR1 is SGHVS and CDR2 FQNEAQ. The V segment lost 5 bases and the J segment 0 bases; nucleotides outside the gene matches: 14. CDR3 DNA: TGTGCCAGCAGCCCCCTCAGGCGGGAGAAGTCTAGCACAGATACGCAGTATTTT. As protein: CASSPLRREKSSTDTQYF.

The chain couples TRBV28 to TRBJ1-3, with 8 bases aligning to TRBD1. CDR1 is MDHEN and CDR2 is SYDVKM in the germline V gene. Trimming cost V 6 bases and J 8 bases; bases outside gene matches: 3. CDR3 length: 12 amino acids. The CDR3 DNA reads as TGTGCCAGCAGCAGGGGGCTGGACACCATATATTTT. Its translation is CASSRGLDTIYF.

The CDR3 DNA sequence: TGTGCCAGCAGCCACCCCCAAGGGGTCATTCAGTACTTC. This encodes CASSHPQGVIQYF. The gene calls are TRBV3-1 (or the pseudogene TRBV3-2) and TRBJ2-4; possible D gene TRBD1, 5 bases. This CDR3 has 13 residues. In germline, CDR1 is LGHDT, CDR2 YNNKEL (reference sequence). V was trimmed by 3 bases and J by 9 bases, leaving 12 bases between them.

The J gene is TRBJ1-1, the V gene TRBV27; TRBD1 agrees at 8 bases. The CDR3 loop spans 15 amino acids. Trimming removed 7 bases from V and 4 bases from J; junction bases left unmatched: 11. Germline CDR1 MNHEY, CDR2 SMNVEV (reference sequence). This chain's CDR3 is CASNPRQGPSTEAFF. Written as DNA, the CDR3 is TGTGCCAGCAACCCTAGACAGGGGCCCTCCACTGAAGCTTTCTTT.

This sequence joins TRBV30 and TRBJ1-4, with D tentatively TRBD1 (5 bases). Per the germline V gene, CDR1 is GTSNPN and CDR2 is SVGIG (reference sequence). Trimming cost V 6 bases and J 0 bases, with 8 bases left between them. CDR3 length: 13 amino acids. Written as DNA, the CDR3 is TGTGCCTGCGGGGGTGCAACTAATGAAAAACTGTTTTTT. Translated, it gives CACGGATNEKLFF.

The chain is built from TRBV30 and TRBJ2-7; D might be TRBD1 (6 bases). Germline assignment: CDR1 GTSNPN and CDR2 SVGIG (reference sequence). Trimming cost V 3 bases and J 5 bases, with 17 bases left between them. The CDR3 spans 14 residues. As DNA, the CDR3 is TGTGCCTGGAGCTACCCCAGGGGTTCCCACGAGCAGTACTTC. This codes for CAWSYPRGSHEQYF.

As for this clone: An end of the junction differs from the germline gene, which may be a read error. The gene calls are TRBV18 and TRBJ2-1, with D unclear. The CDR3 contains 15 residues. The germline gives CDR1 KGHSH, CDR2 LQKENI. The CDR3 coding sequence is TGTGCCAGCTCACCGTCCCTTGTCTCCTTCAATGAGCAGTTCTTC. It yields the protein CASSPSLVSFNEQFF.

The chain employs TRBV2 and TRBJ1-2, with 9 positions matching TRBD1. The CDR3 length is 12 residues. Germline V lookup: CDR1 SNHLY, CDR2 FYNNEI. Trimming cost V 7 bases and J 8 bases; bases outside gene matches: 5. The CDR3 DNA is TGTGCCAGCACCCGGGACAGGGACGGCTACACCTTC. It specifies CASTRDRDGYTF.

CDR3 nucleotides: TGTGCCAGTAGTATAGATGGAGGGGGCGGGCAGCCCCAGCATTTT. It codes for CASSIDGGGGQPQHF. The genes are TRBV19 and TRBJ1-5; 7 bases are shared with TRBD1. The length of the CDR3 is 15 residues. Germline values: CDR1 LNHDA, CDR2 SQIVND (reference sequence). Trimming removed 0 bases from V and 7 bases from J; junction bases left unmatched: 6.

This sequence joins TRBV12-2 and TRBJ1-2; whether TRBD1, the table's D call, matches the DNA was not checked. TRBV12-2 is tagged as a pseudogene. This CDR3 spans 15 amino acids. CDR3 sequence reads: CASRVDYRPNYGYTF. CDR3 nucleotides: TGTGCAAGTCGGGTCGATTACAGGCCCAACTATGGCTACACCTTC.

This clone is a singleton in its sample. The genes are TRBV2 and TRBJ1-2; D remains unclear. The CDR3 sequence is 14 residues long. V lost 8 bases and J 8 bases, leaving 21 bases between the germline ends. Germline CDR1 reads SNHLY; CDR2 reads FYNNEI. CDR3 DNA: TGTGCCAGCGGTATTCAGCGTGGTATAGGCGGCTACACCTTC. It yields the protein CASGIQRGIGGYTF.

The rearrangement joins TRBV28 to TRBJ1-2, with D hard to call. Germline V CDR1 and CDR2: MDHEN, SYDVKM. Trimming shortened V by 3 bases and J by 1 base, and 18 bases separated the two germline ends. The CDR3 length is 17 residues. CDR3 nucleotides: TGTGCCAGCAGTTTTCCCCCCGCGGGCCGGGATAACTATGGCTACACCTTC. Encoded protein: CASSFPPAGRDNYGYTF.

As to this clone: A read error may produce the germline difference seen at one junction end. The rearrangement uses TRBV6-5 and TRBJ2-1; 7 nucleotides agree with TRBD2. The germline V gene encodes CDR1 MNHEY and CDR2 SVGAGI. The CDR3 sequence is 14 residues long. Here the CDR3 DNA reads TGTGCTAGCAGGGCGACTAGCCGAGGGAATGAGCAGTTCTTC. Residues: CASRATSRGNEQFF.

The V call is TRBV11-2, the J call TRBJ2-5, with a tentative D call TRBD1 (6 bases). Looked up from germline, CDR1 is SGHAT and CDR2 is FQNNGV. This CDR3 is built from 15 residues. The ends were cut back, 8 bases at V and 4 bases at J, with 20 bases in the middle. The CDR3 DNA follows: TGTGCCAGCTTGAGGGGCGCAGGGGATGGAGAGACCCAGTACTTC. Translating gives CASLRGAGDGETQYF.

The chain carries TRBV7-9 and TRBJ1-2; a possible D gene is TRBD1 (6 bases). The germline gives CDR1 SEHNR, CDR2 FQNEAQ (reference sequence). This CDR3 has 11 residues. V lost 8 bases to trimming and J lost 8 bases, with 12 bases between them. The CDR3 DNA is TGTGCCAGCGGAACGAGGGGGGGCTACACCTTC. It yields the protein CASGTRGGYTF.

The V gene is TRBV18, the J gene TRBJ1-2, with a tentative D call TRBD1 (5 bases). Germline-derived CDR1 and CDR2 are KGHSH and LQKENI. This CDR3 is 14 amino acids long. With 3 bases removed from V and 6 bases from J, the gap between germline ends came to 14 bases. The CDR3 protein is CASSPQGNPNGYTF. The CDR3, as DNA: TGTGCCAGCTCACCCCAGGGAAACCCAAATGGCTACACCTTC.

The chain employs TRBV6-5 and TRBJ2-1, with D perhaps matching TRBD1 (5 bases). The CDR3 length is 12 residues. V was trimmed by 7 bases and J by 12 bases, leaving 16 bases between them. Germline V gene lookup returns CDR1 MNHEY and CDR2 SVGAGI. CDR3 sequence: CASTPPAGRQFF. CDR3 nucleotides: TGTGCCAGCACTCCCCCCGCAGGGCGGCAGTTCTTC.

This rearrangement joins TRBV5-1 to TRBJ2-5; D might be TRBD1 (6 bases). The germline V gene has CDR1 SGHRS and CDR2 YFSETQ. This CDR3 contains 15 residues. Between the trimmed V and J ends, which lost 7 bases and 2 bases, there was a span of 18 bases. The CDR3 region has the DNA TGCGCCAGCGCTACAGGGAGTGGATTGCAAGAGACCCAGTACTTC. Translating gives CASATGSGLQETQYF.

V gene TRBV28 combines with J gene TRBJ2-7; D not resolved. The CDR3 is 12 residues long. V gave up 7 bases and J gave up 0 bases, with 7 bases separating them. Germline CDR1 is MDHEN and CDR2 is SYDVKM. The CDR3: CASIGPSYEQYF. CDR3 nucleotide sequence: TGTGCCAGCATTGGCCCCTCCTACGAGCAGTACTTC.

For this clone: The same CDR3 is also encoded by other DNA sequences in this sample. The chain uses TRBV7-3 and TRBJ2-2; 7 bases fit TRBD1. Germline CDR1 is SGHTA and CDR2 is FQGTGA. The CDR3 sequence is 13 residues long. V shed 5 bases and J 6 bases; nucleotides not matched to a gene: 3. In DNA form, the CDR3 reads TGTGCCAGCAGCCTACAGGGGTCCGGGGAGCTGTTTTTT. Its protein product is CASSLQGSGELFF.

The table lists this clone with a count of one. CDR3 region: CASKRSGTGAYEQYF. The CDR3 DNA follows: TGTGCCAGCAAGAGATCCGGGACAGGGGCCTACGAGCAGTACTTC. This chain connects TRBV5-8 to TRBJ2-7; TRBD1 aligns across 10 bases. V lost 6 bases and J lost 2; bases outside the gene matches: 8. The CDR3 length is 15 residues. Germline V gene sequence: CDR1 SGHTS, CDR2 YDEGEE.

In its sample, this clone was seen a few times. The chain couples TRBV14 to TRBJ1-3; 7 positions match TRBD1. The CDR3 is 16 amino acids. The V and J ends lost 4 bases and 0 bases, in that order; junction bases with no gene match: 6. The V gene's germline CDR1 is SGHDN and CDR2 FVKESK. CDR3 amino acids: CASSPWDSYSGNTIYF. Written as DNA, the CDR3 is TGTGCCAGCAGCCCTTGGGACAGCTACTCTGGAAACACCATATATTTT.

The CDR3 DNA is TGTGCCAGCAGCTTACGCACCGGGACAGTAGCTAACTATGGCTACACCTTC. Protein sequence: CASSLRTGTVANYGYTF. The V and J genes are TRBV11-2 and TRBJ1-2; 7 nucleotides align to TRBD1. The CDR3 sequence is 17 residues long. Germline CDR1 SGHAT, CDR2 FQNNGV. The ends lost 2 bases at V and 0 bases at J; junction bases unmatched: 9.

The chain carries TRBV28 and TRBJ1-1; D remains ambiguous. Trimming shortened V by 1 base and J by 6 bases, and 9 bases separated the two germline ends. The CDR3 covers 13 residues. Germline CDR1 is MDHEN and CDR2 is SYDVKM. The CDR3 loop is CASSLSNPAEAFF. As DNA, the CDR3 is TGTGCCAGCAGTTTATCCAATCCAGCTGAAGCTTTCTTT.

This clone was seen a handful of times. The V gene is TRBV5-8, the J gene TRBJ1-5; weak D call: TRBD1 (5 bases). The CDR3 is made up of 15 amino acids. CDR1 and CDR2 from the germline V gene are SGHTS and YDEGEE. Trimming shortened V by 0 bases and J by 3 bases, and 10 bases separated the two germline ends. CDR3 region: CASSLGQKVNQPQHF. In DNA form, the CDR3 reads TGTGCCAGCAGCTTGGGACAGAAAGTCAATCAGCCCCAGCATTTT.

This rearrangement joins TRBV3-1 (or the pseudogene TRBV3-2) to TRBJ2-7, with TRBD2 as a possible D gene (7 bases). Trimming left V 5 bases short and J 5 bases short, with 13 bases between. This CDR3 comprises 13 residues. Germline CDR1 reads LGHDT; CDR2 reads YNNKEL (reference sequence). The CDR3 region has the DNA TGTGCCAGCAGCAGGGGGAGGGCCAACGAGCAGTACTTC. It specifies CASSRGRANEQYF.

The chain joins TRBV7-2 to TRBJ2-2; 8 nucleotides match TRBD1. CDR3 size: 15 residues. Trimming at V came to 3 bases and at J to 7 bases, leaving 7 bases not matched to a gene. Germline CDR1 is SGHTA and CDR2 is FQGNSA. The CDR3, as DNA: TGTGCCAGCAGCTTCGACAGGGGAATAGGCGGGGAGCTGTTTTTT. This sequence encodes CASSFDRGIGGELFF.

The chain has TRBV4-1 and TRBJ2-7; TRBD1 matches at 7 bases. Germline values: CDR1 MGHRA, CDR2 YSYEKL. CDR3 length: 15 residues. The trim removed 4 bases at V and 2 bases at J, leaving 8 bases unmatched. CDR3 region: CASSRGWGQTYEQYF. CDR3 DNA sequence: TGCGCCAGCAGCCGCGGCTGGGGACAGACCTACGAGCAGTACTTC.

The rearrangement uses TRBV5-1 and TRBJ2-7; tentative D call: TRBD2 (6 bases). Germline CDR1 and CDR2: SGHRS and YFSETQ. Trimming left V 0 bases short and J 0 bases short, with 13 bases between. The CDR3 is made up of 16 amino acids. The CDR3 sequence is CASSLGPGGNSYEQYF. The CDR3 bases are TGCGCCAGCAGCTTGGGTCCCGGGGGAAACTCCTACGAGCAGTACTTC.